This TCR beta chain was recovered during a study of glioma-infiltrating T cells. Using RNA template, CDR3s of TCR alpha and beta were amplified with iRepertoire arm-PCR. TCRdb independently ran MiXCR on the multiplex PCR reads; one entry per CDR3 protein. The table includes around 90,000 distinct CDR3 sequences, about 40% detected once. V shed 10 bases and J shed 4 bases, with 17 bases lying between them. The CDR3 length is 14 residues. CDR1 and CDR2 from the germline V gene are ENHRY and SYGVKD. This clonotype was observed many times. The sequence came from a human donor with low-grade glioma or glioblastoma, undergoing nonglioma brain surgery, or in good health (not recorded which). The material sequenced was glioma tissue, nonneoplastic brain tissue, or PBMCs (not recorded which). The V and J genes are TRBV10-3 and TRBJ1-5; the D gene is possibly TRBD1 (5 bases). CDR3 DNA: TGTGCCACCTCGCGGGACGGAATGAATCAGCCCCAGCATTTT. Protein product: CATSRDGMNQPQHF.